This T cell receptor beta chain derives from a study of PD-L1 blockade in urothelial cancer. The CDR3 totals 15 residues. A note on this clone: Its antigen is still unknown.

Regarding time point: pretreatment peripheral blood. Synthetically made TCR analog templates were put into each PCR as spikes. Profiled with immunoSEQ multiplex PCR; TCRdb holds only in-frame clones, not every one. The sample lists 50,000 to 55,000 clones; about three quarters were seen once. Whole-study findings and limits: Tumor-linked clones in blood grew more by 3 weeks in durable-benefit patients.

The chain joins TRBV12-1 to TRBJ1-1; the table's D call, TRBD1, has no DNA check behind it. TRBV12-1 is a documented pseudogene. The receptor comes from a man between 65 and 85 years old with urothelial cancer. This specimen was PBMCs, taken around atezolizumab (anti-PD-L1) treatment. CDR3 amino acids: CASSFEGTGVLNAFF. For the CDR3, the DNA is TGTGCCAGCAGCTTTGAAGGGACAGGGGTTCTGAACGCTTTCTTT.